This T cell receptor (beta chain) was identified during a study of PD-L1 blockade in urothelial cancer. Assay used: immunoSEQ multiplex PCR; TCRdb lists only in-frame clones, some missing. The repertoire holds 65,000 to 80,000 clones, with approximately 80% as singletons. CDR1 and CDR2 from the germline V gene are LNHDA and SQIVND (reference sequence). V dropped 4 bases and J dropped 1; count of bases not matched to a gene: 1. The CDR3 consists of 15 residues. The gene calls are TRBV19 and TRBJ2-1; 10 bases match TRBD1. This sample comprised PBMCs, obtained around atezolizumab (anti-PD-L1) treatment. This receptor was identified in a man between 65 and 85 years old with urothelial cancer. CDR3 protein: CASSKGQGSYNEQFF. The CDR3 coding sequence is TGTGCCAGTAGTAAGGGACAGGGGTCCTACAATGAGCAGTTCTTC.